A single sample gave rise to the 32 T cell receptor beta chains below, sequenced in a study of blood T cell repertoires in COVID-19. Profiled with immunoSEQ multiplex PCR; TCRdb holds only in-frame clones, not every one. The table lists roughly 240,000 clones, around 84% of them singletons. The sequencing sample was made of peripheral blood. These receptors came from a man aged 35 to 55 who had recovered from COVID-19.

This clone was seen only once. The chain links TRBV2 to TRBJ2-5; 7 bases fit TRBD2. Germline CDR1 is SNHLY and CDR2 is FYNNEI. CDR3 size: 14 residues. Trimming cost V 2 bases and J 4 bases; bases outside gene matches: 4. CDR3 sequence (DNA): TGTGCCAGCAGTGAATGGGCGGGAGTAGAGACCCAGTACTTC. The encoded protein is CASSEWAGVETQYF.

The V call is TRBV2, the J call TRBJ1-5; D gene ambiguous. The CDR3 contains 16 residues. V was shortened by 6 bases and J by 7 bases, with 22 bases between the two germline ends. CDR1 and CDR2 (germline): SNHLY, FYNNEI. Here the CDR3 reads CASSPIWTGMGQPQHF. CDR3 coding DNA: TGTGCCAGCAGCCCAATTTGGACGGGGATGGGGCAGCCCCAGCATTTT.

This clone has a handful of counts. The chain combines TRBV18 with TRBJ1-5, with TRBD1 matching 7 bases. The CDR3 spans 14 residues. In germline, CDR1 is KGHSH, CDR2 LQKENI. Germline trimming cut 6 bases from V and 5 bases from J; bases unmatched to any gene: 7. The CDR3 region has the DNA TGTGCCAGCTCTAGTGCAGGGGGAGATCAGCCCCAGCATTTT. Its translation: CASSSAGGDQPQHF.

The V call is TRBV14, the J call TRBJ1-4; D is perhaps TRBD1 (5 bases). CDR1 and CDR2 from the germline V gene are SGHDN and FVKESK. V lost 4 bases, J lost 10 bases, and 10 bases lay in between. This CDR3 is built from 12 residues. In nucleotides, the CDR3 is TGTGCCAGCAGCCTGACGGGGGGAAAACTGTTTTTT. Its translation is CASSLTGGKLFF.

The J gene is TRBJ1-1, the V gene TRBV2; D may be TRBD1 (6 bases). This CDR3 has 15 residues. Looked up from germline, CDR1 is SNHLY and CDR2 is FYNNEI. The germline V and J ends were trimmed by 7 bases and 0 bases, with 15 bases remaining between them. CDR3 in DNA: TGTGCCAGCACTTTGGGGGCAGTGATGAACACTGAAGCTTTCTTT. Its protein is CASTLGAVMNTEAFF. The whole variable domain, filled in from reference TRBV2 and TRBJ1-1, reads EPEVTQTPSHQVTQMGQEVILRCVPISNHLYFYWYRQILGQKVEFLVSFYNNEISEKSEIFDDQFSVERPDGSNFTLKIRSTKLEDSAMYFCASTLGAVMNTEAFFGQGTRLTVV.

Here the CDR3 reads CASSGGAALEQYF. As DNA, the CDR3 is TGCGCCAGCAGTGGGGGAGCGGCACTCGAGCAGTACTTC. The chain joins TRBV10-1 to TRBJ2-7; weak D call: TRBD2 (5 bases). From germline, CDR1 is WNHNN and CDR2 SYGVQD (reference sequence). The CDR3 runs 13 residues. Between the trimmed V and J ends, which lost 4 bases and 6 bases, there was a span of 13 bases.

The CDR3 DNA reads as TGTGCCAGTAGTACTTACCCAACAGGGGTGGAGGCCAACGTCCTGACTTTC. Encoded protein: CASSTYPTGVEANVLTF. The chain combines TRBV19 with TRBJ2-6; 7 nucleotides agree with TRBD1. The V segment lost 4 bases and the J segment 6 bases; nucleotides outside the gene matches: 12. Germline CDR1 LNHDA, CDR2 SQIVND (reference sequence). CDR3 size: 17 residues.

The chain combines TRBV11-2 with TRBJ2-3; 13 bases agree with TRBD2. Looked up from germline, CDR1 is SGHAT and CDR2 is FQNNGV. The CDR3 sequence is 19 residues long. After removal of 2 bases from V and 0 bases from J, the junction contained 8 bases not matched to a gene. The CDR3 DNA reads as TGTGCCAGCAGCTTAATGATGACTAGCGGGGGGACTAGCACAGATACGCAGTATTTT. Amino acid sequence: CASSLMMTSGGTSTDTQYF.

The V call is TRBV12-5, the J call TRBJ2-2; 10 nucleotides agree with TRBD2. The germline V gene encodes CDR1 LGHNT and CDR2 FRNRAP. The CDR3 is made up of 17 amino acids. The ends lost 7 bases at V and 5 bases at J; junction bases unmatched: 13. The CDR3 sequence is CASDERASGSETGELFF. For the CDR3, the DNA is TGTGCTAGTGACGAACGGGCTAGCGGGAGTGAAACCGGGGAGCTGTTTTTT.

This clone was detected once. DNA for the CDR3: TGTGCCTGGAGTGTAAAGGCAGGGGAGAATGAGCAGTTCTTC. This codes for CAWSVKAGENEQFF. The rearrangement uses TRBV30 and TRBJ2-1; TRBD1 might be the D (6 bases). V lost 0 bases, J lost 7 bases, and 13 bases lay in between. Looked up from germline, CDR1 is GTSNPN and CDR2 is SVGIG (reference sequence). This CDR3 has 14 amino acids.

In DNA, the CDR3 is TGTGCCAGCAGCTTAATGCTCGGGAGGGCCGGTGAGCAGTTCTTC. Its protein product is CASSLMLGRAGEQFF. The J gene is TRBJ2-1, the V gene TRBV13; 8 nucleotides agree with TRBD2. Germline V gene sequence: CDR1 PRHDT, CDR2 FYEKMQ (reference sequence). J was trimmed by 9 bases and V by 2 bases; bases with no gene match: 9. The CDR3 loop spans 15 amino acids.

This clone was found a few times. The CDR3 nucleotides are TGCGCCAGCAGCTTGTACAGGCCAGGGGACATTCAGTACTTC. Its protein is CASSLYRPGDIQYF. The genes are TRBV5-1 and TRBJ2-4, with a possible D match to TRBD1 (6 bases). Germline lookup yields CDR1 SGHRS and CDR2 YFSETQ. CDR3 length: 14 residues. V was clipped by 1 base and J by 8 bases, with 13 bases between them.

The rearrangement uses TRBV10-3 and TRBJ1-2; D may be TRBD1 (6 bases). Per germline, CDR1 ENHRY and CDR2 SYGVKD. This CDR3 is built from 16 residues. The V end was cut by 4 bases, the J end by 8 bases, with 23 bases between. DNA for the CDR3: TGTGCCATCAGTGCGACCGCTCCCGGGACACTACAGGGCTACACCTTC. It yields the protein CAISATAPGTLQGYTF.

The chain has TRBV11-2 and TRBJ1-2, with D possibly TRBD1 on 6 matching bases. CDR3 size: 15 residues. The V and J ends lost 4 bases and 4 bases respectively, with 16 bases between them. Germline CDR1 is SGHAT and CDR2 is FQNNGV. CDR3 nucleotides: TGTGCCAGCAGCTCCGGGACACGTCGTGTCTATGGCTACACCTTC. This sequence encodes CASSSGTRRVYGYTF.

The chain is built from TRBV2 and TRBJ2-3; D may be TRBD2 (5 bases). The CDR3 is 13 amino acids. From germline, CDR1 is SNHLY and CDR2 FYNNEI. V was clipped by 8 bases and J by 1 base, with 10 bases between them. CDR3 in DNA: TGTGCCAGCGGCATGCGGGGCACAGATACGCAGTATTTT. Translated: CASGMRGTDTQYF.

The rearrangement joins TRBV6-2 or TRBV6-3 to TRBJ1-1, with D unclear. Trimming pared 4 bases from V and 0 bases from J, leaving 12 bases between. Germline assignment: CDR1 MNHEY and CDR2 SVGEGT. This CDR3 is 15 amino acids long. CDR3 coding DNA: TGTGCCAGCAGTTCTCGGGGTTATGTGAACACTGAAGCTTTCTTT. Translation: CASSSRGYVNTEAFF.

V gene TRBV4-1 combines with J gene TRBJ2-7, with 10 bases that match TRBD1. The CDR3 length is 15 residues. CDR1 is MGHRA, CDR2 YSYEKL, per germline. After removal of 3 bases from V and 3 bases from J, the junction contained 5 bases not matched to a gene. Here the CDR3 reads CASSQGQGYLYEQYF. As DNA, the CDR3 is TGCGCCAGCAGCCAGGGACAGGGGTATCTCTACGAGCAGTACTTC.

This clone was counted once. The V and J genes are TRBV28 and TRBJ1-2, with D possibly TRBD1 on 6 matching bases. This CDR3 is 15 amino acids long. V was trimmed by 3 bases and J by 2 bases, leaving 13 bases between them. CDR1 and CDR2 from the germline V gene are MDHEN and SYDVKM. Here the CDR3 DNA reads TGTGCCAGCAGTTTGGGGGCGCGGCAGAACTATGGCTACACCTTC. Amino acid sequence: CASSLGARQNYGYTF.

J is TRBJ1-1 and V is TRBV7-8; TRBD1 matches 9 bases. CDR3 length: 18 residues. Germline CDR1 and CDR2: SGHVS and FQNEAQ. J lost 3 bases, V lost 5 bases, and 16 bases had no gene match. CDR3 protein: CASSARTGVGYLYTEAFF. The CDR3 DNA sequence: TGTGCCAGCAGCGCAAGGACAGGGGTAGGGTATTTGTACACTGAAGCTTTCTTT. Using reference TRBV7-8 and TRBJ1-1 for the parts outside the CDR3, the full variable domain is GAGVSQSPRYKVAKRGQDVALRCDPISGHVSLFWYQQALGQGPEFLTYFQNEAQLDKSGLPSDRFFAERPEGSVSTLKIQRTQQEDSAVYLCASSARTGVGYLYTEAFFGQGTRLTVV.

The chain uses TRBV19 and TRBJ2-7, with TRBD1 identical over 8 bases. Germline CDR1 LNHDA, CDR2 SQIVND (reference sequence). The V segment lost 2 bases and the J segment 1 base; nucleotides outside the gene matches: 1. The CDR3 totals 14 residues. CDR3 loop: CASSIRTGSYEQYF. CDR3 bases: TGTGCCAGTAGTATAAGGACAGGGTCCTACGAGCAGTACTTC.

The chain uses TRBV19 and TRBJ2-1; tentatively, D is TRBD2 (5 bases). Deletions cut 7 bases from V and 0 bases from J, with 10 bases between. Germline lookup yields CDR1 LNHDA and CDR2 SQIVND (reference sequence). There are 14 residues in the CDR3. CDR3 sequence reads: CASTAGSSYNEQFF. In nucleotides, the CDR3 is TGTGCCAGTACCGCGGGTAGCTCCTACAATGAGCAGTTCTTC.

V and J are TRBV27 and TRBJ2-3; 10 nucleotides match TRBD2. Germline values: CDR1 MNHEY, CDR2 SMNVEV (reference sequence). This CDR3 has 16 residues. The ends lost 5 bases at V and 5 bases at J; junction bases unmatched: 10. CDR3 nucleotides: TGTGCCAGCAGTCGAAAGGGACTAGCGTATCAAGATACGCAGTATTTT. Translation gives CASSRKGLAYQDTQYF.

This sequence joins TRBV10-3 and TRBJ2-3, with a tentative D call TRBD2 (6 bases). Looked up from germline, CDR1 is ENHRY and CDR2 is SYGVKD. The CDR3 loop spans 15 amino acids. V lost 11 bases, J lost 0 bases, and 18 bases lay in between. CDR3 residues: CAAAGKGPSTDTQYF. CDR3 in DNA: TGTGCCGCCGCGGGGAAGGGGCCTAGCACAGATACGCAGTATTTT.

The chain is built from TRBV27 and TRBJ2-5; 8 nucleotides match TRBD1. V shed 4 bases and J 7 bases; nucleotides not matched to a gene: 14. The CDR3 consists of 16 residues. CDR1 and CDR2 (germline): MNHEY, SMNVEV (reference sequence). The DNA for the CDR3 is TGTGCCAGCAGTTCATCCCTGACAGGGGCGCACGGGACCCAGTACTTC. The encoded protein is CASSSSLTGAHGTQYF.

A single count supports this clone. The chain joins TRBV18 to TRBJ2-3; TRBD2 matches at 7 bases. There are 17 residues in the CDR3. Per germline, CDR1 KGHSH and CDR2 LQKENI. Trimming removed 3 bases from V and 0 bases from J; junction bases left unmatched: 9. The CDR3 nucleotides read TGTGCCAGCTCACCCACCTTAATAGCGGGCAGCACAGATACGCAGTATTTT. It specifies CASSPTLIAGSTDTQYF.

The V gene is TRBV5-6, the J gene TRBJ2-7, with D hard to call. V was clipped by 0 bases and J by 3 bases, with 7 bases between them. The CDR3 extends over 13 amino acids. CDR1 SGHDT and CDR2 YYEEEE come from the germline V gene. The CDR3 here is CASSLGRNYEQYF. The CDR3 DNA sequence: TGTGCCAGCAGCTTGGGCAGGAACTACGAGCAGTACTTC.

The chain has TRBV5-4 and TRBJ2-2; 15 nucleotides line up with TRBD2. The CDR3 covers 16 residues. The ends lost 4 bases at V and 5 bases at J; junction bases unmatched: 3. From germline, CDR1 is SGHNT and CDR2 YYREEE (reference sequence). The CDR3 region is CASSPGTSGRTGELFF. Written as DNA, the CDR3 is TGTGCCAGCAGCCCCGGGACTAGCGGGAGGACCGGGGAGCTGTTTTTT. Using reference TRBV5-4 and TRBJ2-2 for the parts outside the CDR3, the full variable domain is ETGVTQSPTHLIKTRGQQVTLRCSSQSGHNTVSWYQQALGQGPQFIFQYYREEENGRGNFPPRFSGLQFPNYSSELNVNALELDDSALYLCASSPGTSGRTGELFFGEGSRLTVL.

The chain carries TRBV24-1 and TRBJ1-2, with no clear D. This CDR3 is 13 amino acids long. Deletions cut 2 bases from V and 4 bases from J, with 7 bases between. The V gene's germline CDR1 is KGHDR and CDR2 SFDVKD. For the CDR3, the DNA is TGTGCCACCAGTGATTCAAGTAGCTATGGCTACACCTTC. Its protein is CATSDSSSYGYTF.

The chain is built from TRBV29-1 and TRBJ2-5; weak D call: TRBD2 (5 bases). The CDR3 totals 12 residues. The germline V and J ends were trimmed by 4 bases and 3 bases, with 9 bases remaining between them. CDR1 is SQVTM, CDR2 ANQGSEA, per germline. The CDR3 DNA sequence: TGCAGCGTTGTATGGCGGGAAGAGACCCAGTACTTC. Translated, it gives CSVVWREETQYF.

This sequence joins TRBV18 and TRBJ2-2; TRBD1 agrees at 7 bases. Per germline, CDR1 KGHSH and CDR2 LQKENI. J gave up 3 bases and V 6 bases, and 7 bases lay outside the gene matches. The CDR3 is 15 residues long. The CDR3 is CASSSRQGDTGELFF. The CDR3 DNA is TGTGCCAGCTCCTCGCGACAGGGCGACACCGGGGAGCTGTTTTTT.

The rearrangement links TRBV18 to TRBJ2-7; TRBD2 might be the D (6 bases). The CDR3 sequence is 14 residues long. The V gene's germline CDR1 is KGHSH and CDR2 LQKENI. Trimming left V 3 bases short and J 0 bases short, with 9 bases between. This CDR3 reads CASSPGTYSYEQYF. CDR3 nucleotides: TGTGCCAGCTCACCTGGGACTTACTCCTACGAGCAGTACTTC.

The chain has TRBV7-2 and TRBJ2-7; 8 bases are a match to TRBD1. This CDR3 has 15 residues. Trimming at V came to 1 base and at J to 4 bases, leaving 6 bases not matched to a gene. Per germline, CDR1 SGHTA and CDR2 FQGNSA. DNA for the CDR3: TGTGCCAGCAGCTTAGTCGGGGACAGGCAGTACGAGCAGTACTTC. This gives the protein CASSLVGDRQYEQYF.